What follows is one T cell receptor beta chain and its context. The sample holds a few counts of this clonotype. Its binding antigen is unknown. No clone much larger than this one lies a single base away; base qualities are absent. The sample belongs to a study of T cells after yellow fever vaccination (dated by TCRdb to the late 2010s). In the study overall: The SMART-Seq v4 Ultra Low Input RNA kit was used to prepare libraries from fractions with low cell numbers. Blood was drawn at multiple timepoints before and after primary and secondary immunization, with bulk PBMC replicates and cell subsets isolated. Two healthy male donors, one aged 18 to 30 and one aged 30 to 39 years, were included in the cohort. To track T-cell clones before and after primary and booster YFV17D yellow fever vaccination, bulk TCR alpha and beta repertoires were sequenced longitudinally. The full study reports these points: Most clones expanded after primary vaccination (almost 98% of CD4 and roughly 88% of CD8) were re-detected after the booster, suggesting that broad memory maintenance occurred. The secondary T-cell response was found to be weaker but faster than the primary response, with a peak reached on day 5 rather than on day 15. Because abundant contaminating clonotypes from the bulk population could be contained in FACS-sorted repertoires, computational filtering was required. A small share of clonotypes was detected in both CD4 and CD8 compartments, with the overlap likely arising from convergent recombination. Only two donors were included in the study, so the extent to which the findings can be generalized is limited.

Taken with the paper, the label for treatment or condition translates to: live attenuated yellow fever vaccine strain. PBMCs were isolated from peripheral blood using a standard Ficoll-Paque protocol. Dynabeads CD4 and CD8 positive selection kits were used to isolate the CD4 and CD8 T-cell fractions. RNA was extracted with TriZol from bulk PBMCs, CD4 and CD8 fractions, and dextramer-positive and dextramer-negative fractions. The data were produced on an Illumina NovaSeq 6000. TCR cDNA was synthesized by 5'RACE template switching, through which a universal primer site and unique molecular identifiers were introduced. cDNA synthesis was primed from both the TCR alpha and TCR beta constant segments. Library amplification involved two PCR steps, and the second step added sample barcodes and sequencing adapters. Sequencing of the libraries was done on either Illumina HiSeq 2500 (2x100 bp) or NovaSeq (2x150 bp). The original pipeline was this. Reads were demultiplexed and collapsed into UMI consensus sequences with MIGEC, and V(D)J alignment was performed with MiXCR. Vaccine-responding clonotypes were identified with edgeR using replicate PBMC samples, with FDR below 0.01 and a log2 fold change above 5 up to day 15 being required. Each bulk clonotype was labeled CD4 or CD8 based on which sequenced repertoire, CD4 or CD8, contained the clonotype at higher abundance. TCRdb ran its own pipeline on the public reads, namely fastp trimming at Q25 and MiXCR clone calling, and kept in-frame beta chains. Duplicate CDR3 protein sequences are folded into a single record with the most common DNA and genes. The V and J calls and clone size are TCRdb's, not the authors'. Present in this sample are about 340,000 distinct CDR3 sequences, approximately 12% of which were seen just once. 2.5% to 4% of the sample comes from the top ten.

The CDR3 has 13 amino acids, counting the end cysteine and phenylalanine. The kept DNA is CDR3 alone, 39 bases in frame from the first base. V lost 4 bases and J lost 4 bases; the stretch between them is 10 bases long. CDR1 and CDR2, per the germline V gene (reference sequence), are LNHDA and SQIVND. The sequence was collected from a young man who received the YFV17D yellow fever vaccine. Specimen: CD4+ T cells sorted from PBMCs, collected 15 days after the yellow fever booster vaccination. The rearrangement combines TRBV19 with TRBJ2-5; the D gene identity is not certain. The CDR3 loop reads CASSTTDGETQYF. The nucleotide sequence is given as TGTGCCAGTAGTACAACGGACGGAGAGACCCAGTACTTC.